This T cell receptor (beta chain) was found in a study of technical replicates of blood from several donors. Trimming removed 4 bases at V and 1 base at J, with 10 bases between. The CDR3 has 15 residues. CDR1 and CDR2 from the germline V gene are SNHLY and FYNNEI. TCRdb's copy holds only in-frame clones and misses some; the assay was immunoSEQ multiplex PCR. The data hold just over 80,000 clones, with roughly 94% observed a single time. The sample was T cells isolated from PBMCs. The receptor was derived from a human donor in good health. V usage is TRBV2 and J usage is TRBJ2-2; D gene ambiguous. Here the CDR3 DNA reads TGTGCCAGCAGTGTTAACCCGGGGAACACCGGGGAGCTGTTTTTT. Its protein product is CASSVNPGNTGELFF.